The 14 T cell receptor beta chains below all came from one sample that was sequenced in a study of T cells in Graves' hyperthyroidism and ophthalmopathy. Amplification of TCR beta CDR3 regions was performed using RNA transcripts as template. Carried out on the TCR CDR3, a first-round RT-PCR used the HTBI primer set. TCRdb re-analysed the multiplex PCR reads in MiXCR, keeping a single row per CDR3 protein. The sample has 750,000 to 900,000 distinct CDR3 sequences, roughly 40% seen once. The sample taken for sequencing was blood. These receptors were collected from a man aged 18 to 30 with Graves' hyperthyroidism.

This clonotype was picked up a small number of times. This chain connects TRBV7-2 to TRBJ1-1; D is unclear. The V and J ends lost 5 bases and 5 bases respectively, with 15 bases between them. Germline lookup yields CDR1 SGHTA and CDR2 FQGNSA. The CDR3 extends over 14 amino acids. DNA for the CDR3: TGTGCCAGCAGCCCGAATCGGGGAAGTACTGAAGCTTTCTTT. It translates to CASSPNRGSTEAFF.

This clonotype was seen at least ten times. The chain carries TRBV29-1 and TRBJ1-1; unclear D gene. The length of the CDR3 is 10 residues. Germline assignment: CDR1 SQVTM and CDR2 ANQGSEA. V was pared by 5 bases and J by 7 bases, with 8 bases between. This chain's CDR3 is CSVNGYEAFF. The CDR3 region has the DNA TGCAGCGTTAATGGTTATGAAGCTTTCTTT. The full variable domain, its missing parts supplied by reference TRBV29-1 and TRBJ1-1, is SAVISQKPSRDICQRGTSLTIQCQVDSQVTMMFWYRQQPGQSLTLIATANQGSEATYESGFVIDKFPISRPNLTFSTLTVSNMSPEDSSIYLCSVNGYEAFFGQGTRLTVV.

The sample holds a few counts of this clonotype. The chain uses TRBV14 and TRBJ2-7; D gene unclear. The CDR3 covers 15 residues. Germline assignment: CDR1 SGHDN and CDR2 FVKESK. Trimming pared 0 bases from V and 2 bases from J, leaving 11 bases between. The CDR3 spells CASSQELGLAYEQYF. CDR3 coding DNA: TGTGCCAGCAGCCAAGAATTAGGCCTTGCCTACGAGCAGTACTTC.

This clonotype was seen many times. This chain uses TRBV10-3 with TRBJ1-2; D may be TRBD1 (5 bases). The V end lost 4 bases, the J end lost 0 bases, and 9 bases lay between the germline ends. Germline V gene lookup returns CDR1 ENHRY and CDR2 SYGVKD. The CDR3 length is 14 residues. The CDR3 sequence is CAISGGPANYGYTF. The CDR3 region has the DNA TGTGCCATCAGTGGGGGCCCCGCTAACTATGGCTACACCTTC.

This clonotype was detected many times. This rearrangement joins TRBV14 to TRBJ1-6, with D uncertain. Trimming removed 4 bases at V and 4 bases at J, with 8 bases between. The CDR3 consists of 14 residues. CDR1 is SGHDN, CDR2 FVKESK, per germline. For the CDR3, the DNA is TGTGCCAGCAGCCGAGGGCTTTATAATTCACCCCTCCACTTT. The encoded protein is CASSRGLYNSPLHF.

This clonotype was seen at least ten times. The J gene is TRBJ2-7, the V gene TRBV29-1; D may be TRBD1 (6 bases). The germline gives CDR1 SQVTM, CDR2 ANQGSEA. V was pared by 5 bases and J by 6 bases, with 11 bases between. This CDR3 region has 11 residues. In DNA, the CDR3 is TGCAGCGTTCGAGGGGGAAGCGAGCAGTACTTC. Translation: CSVRGGSEQYF.

In the case of this clonotype: A read error may be the cause here, since a much bigger clone is one base away. This chain links TRBV20-1 with TRBJ1-2; possibly TRBD1 for D (5 bases). CDR1 and CDR2 (germline): DFQATT, SNEGSKA (reference sequence). V was clipped by 5 bases and J by 3 bases, with 22 bases between them. This CDR3 region has 16 residues. The CDR3 nucleotides are TGCAGTGCTGGAGGCCGCGTGAAGTCAGGGTACTATGGCTACACCTTC. Amino acids: CSAGGRVKSGYYGYTF.

V usage is TRBV11-2 and J usage is TRBJ1-3; a weak D match, TRBD1 (5 bases). With 5 bases removed from V and 7 bases from J, the gap between germline ends came to 12 bases. This CDR3 contains 13 residues. CDR1 and CDR2 (germline): SGHAT, FQNNGV. CDR3 DNA: TGTGCCAGCAGCCCGCAAGGGACGAACACCATATATTTT. Translation gives CASSPQGTNTIYF. Combining the CDR3 with reference TRBV11-2 and TRBJ1-3 gives the whole variable domain EAGVAQSPRYKIIEKRQSVAFWCNPISGHATLYWYQQILGQGPKLLIQFQNNGVVDDSQLPKDRFSAERLKGVDSTLKIQPAKLEDSAVYLCASSPQGTNTIYFGEGSWLTVV.

This clonotype appeared many times. V is TRBV2 and J is TRBJ1-1; D ambiguous. CDR1 and CDR2 (germline): SNHLY, FYNNEI. CDR3 length: 14 amino acids. The germline V and J ends were trimmed by 7 bases and 2 bases, with 14 bases remaining between them. CDR3: CASTGAVLNTEAFF. The CDR3 DNA follows: TGTGCCAGCACCGGTGCGGTTCTCAACACTGAAGCTTTCTTT.

This chain connects TRBV25-1 to TRBJ1-4; D is unclear. This CDR3 is 9 amino acids long. V was cut by 11 bases and J by 7 bases, with 5 bases left in between. Germline loops: CDR1 MGHDK, CDR2 SYGVNS. CDR3 sequence: CALAEKLFF. CDR3 DNA sequence: TGTGCCCTCGCTGAAAAACTGTTTTTT.

On this clonotype itself: A read error is possible here, since a much larger clone lies one base away. No conserved phenylalanine or tryptophan is present at the end of the CDR3, so a read error is the likely explanation. CDR3 nucleotides: TGTGCCACCAAACCGGGACCGGGGAACGTCCTGACTTTG. It encodes CATKPGPGNVLTL. The chain uses TRBV7-3 and TRBJ2-6; the D gene could be TRBD1 or TRBD2 (5 bases each). V was shortened by 10 bases and J by 10 bases, with 17 bases between the two germline ends. CDR1 and CDR2 from the germline V gene are SGHTA and FQGTGA. The CDR3 sequence is 13 residues long.

This clonotype was observed at least ten times. The chain combines TRBV5-1 with TRBJ1-1; D ambiguous. CDR3 length equals 12 residues. Germline V CDR1 and CDR2: SGHRS, YFSETQ. The germline V and J ends were trimmed by 1 base and 6 bases, with 7 bases remaining between them. CDR3 in amino acids: CASSLLGSEAFF. The CDR3 DNA follows: TGCGCCAGCAGCTTGCTGGGGTCTGAAGCTTTCTTT.

This clonotype was counted at least ten times. The V gene is TRBV2, the J gene TRBJ1-1; maybe TRBD1 (5 bases). Between the trimmed V and J ends, which lost 5 bases and 1 base, there was a span of 11 bases. The CDR3 is 14 amino acids. The V gene's germline CDR1 is SNHLY and CDR2 FYNNEI. CDR3 amino acids: CASSQRGSNTEAFF. DNA for the CDR3: TGTGCCAGCAGTCAGCGGGGGTCGAACACTGAAGCTTTCTTT.

A few counts support this clonotype. The V gene is TRBV2, the J gene TRBJ2-2; a weak D match, TRBD1 (6 bases). The germline CDR1 and CDR2 sequences are SNHLY and FYNNEI. This CDR3 spans 14 amino acids. V was clipped by 4 bases and J by 7 bases, with 13 bases between them. CDR3 residues: CASSVARGSGELFF. CDR3 in DNA: TGTGCCAGCAGTGTCGCGAGGGGGAGCGGGGAGCTGTTTTTT.